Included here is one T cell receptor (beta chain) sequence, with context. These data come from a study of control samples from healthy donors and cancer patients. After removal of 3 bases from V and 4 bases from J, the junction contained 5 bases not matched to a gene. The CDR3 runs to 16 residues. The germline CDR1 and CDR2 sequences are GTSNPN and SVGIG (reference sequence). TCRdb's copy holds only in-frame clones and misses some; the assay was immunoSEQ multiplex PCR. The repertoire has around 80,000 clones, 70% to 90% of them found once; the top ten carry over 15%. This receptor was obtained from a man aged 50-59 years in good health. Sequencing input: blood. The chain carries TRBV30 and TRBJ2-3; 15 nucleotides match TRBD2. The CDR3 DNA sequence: TGTGCCTGGAGCCCCGGACTAGCGGGAGGGTCAGATACGCAGTATTTT. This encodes CAWSPGLAGGSDTQYF.